The present T cell receptor (beta chain) was sequenced within a study of a mutant IDH1 vaccine in newly diagnosed glioma. Study-wide background: Treated patients were roughly 62% male, about 38% female, mean age around 40 years. Former treatment meant radiotherapy, temozolomide, or both; the majority had gotten both.

CDR1 and CDR2 from the germline V gene are SGHVS and FNYEAQ. The CDR3 loop spans 15 amino acids. Unmatched junction bases numbered 4, after V lost 5 bases and J lost 3 bases. Specified time point: baseline, week 1 (first vaccination visit). Noted treatment: pre-vaccination baseline after standard-of-care therapy. Turning to this clone: What it binds is unknown.

Libraries were prepared by immunoSEQ multiplex PCR; TCRdb keeps only in-frame clonotypes and omits some of them. The top ten hold around 5% of the sample, which has about 33,000 clones, less than 90% seen once. Study-wide findings and caveats: Around 93% of patients showed vaccine-induced immune responses across multiple MHC alleles. The authors found pseudoprogression apparently unrelated to changes in top peripheral T cell clonotypes.

The clonotype originates from a woman aged 40 to 50 with glioma. The chain couples TRBV7-6 to TRBJ1-5; TRBD1 matches 10 bases. Here the sequenced sample was PBMCs, taken from a glioma patient treated with radiotherapy, temozolomide or both. CDR3 region: CASSPGTGDNQPQHF. The CDR3 region has the DNA TGTGCCAGCAGCCCCGGGACAGGGGACAATCAGCCCCAGCATTTT.